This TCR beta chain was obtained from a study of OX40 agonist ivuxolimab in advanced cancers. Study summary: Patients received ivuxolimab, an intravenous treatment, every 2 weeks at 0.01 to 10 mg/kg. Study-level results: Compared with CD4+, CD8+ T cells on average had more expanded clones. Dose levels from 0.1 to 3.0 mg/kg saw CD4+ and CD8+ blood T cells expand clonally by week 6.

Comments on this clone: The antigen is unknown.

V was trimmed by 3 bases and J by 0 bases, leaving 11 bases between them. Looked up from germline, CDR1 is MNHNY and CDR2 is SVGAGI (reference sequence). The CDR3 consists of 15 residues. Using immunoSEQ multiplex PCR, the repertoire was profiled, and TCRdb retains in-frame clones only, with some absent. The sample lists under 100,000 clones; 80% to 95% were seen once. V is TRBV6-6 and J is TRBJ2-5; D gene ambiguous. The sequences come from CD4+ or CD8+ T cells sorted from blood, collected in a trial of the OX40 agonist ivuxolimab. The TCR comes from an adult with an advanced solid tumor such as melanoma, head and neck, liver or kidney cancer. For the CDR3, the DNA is TGTGCCAGCAGTTATGACGGAGAATACCAAGAGACCCAGTACTTC. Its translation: CASSYDGEYQETQYF.